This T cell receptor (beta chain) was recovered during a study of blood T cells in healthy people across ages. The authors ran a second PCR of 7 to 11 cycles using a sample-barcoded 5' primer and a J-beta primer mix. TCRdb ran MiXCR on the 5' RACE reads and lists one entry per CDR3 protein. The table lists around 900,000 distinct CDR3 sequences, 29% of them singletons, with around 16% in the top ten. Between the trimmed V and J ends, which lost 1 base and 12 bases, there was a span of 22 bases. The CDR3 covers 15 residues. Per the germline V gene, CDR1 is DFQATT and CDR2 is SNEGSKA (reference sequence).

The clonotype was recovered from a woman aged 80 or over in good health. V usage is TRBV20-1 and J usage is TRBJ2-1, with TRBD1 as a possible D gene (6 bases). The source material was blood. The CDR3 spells CSARVLGARDTGQFF. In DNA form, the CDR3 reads TGCAGTGCTAGAGTTCTAGGCGCCCGGGACACCGGGCAGTTCTTC.